The 24 T cell receptor beta chains given below trace back to one sample, sequenced in a study of shared clonotypes between healthy human individuals. Naive CD8 cells lacked CD45RO and underwent positive selection for CCR7, leaving out terminally differentiated effector memory CD45RA+ cells. TCRdb keeps only in-frame clones here, not all; method: immunoSEQ multiplex PCR. Altogether about 2 million clones are present, about 95% being singletons, with the ten largest covering less than 1.5%. Source material: naive CD8+ T cells sorted from blood. These receptors originate from a young man in good health.

The chain couples TRBV4-3 to TRBJ2-2; 7 positions match TRBD2. Unmatched junction bases numbered 6, after V lost 4 bases and J lost 1 base. The CDR3 totals 16 residues. Germline loops: CDR1 LGHNA, CDR2 YSLEER. The CDR3 DNA reads as TGCGCCAGCAGCCCGCTAGAGCGGGGGAACACCGGGGAGCTGTTTTTT. Translation gives CASSPLERGNTGELFF.

The chain joins TRBV7-8 to TRBJ1-2; 7 positions match TRBD1. The CDR3 is 12 residues long. Germline V gene lookup returns CDR1 SGHVS and CDR2 FQNEAQ. Trimming at V came to 5 bases and at J to 7 bases, leaving 4 bases not matched to a gene. The CDR3 loop reads CASSTDRVGYTF. The DNA of the CDR3 is TGTGCCAGCAGCACCGACAGGGTTGGCTACACCTTC.

V and J are TRBV9 and TRBJ2-7, with D perhaps matching TRBD1 (5 bases). Germline CDR1 is SGDLS and CDR2 is YYNGEE. The V gene lost 0 bases and the J gene lost 0 bases, with 13 bases spanning the gap. This CDR3 region has 16 residues. CDR3 nucleotide sequence: TGTGCCAGCAGCGTAGAAGGCCAGGGCCCCTCCTACGAGCAGTACTTC. Translated: CASSVEGQGPSYEQYF. The full variable domain, completed using reference TRBV9 and TRBJ2-7, is DSGVTQTPKHLITATGQRVTLRCSPRSGDLSVYWYQQSLDQGLQFLIQYYNGEERAKGNILERFSAQQFPDLHSELNLSSLELGDSALYFCASSVEGQGPSYEQYFGPGTRLTVT.

About this clone itself: Additional DNA sequences in this sample encode the identical CDR3. The chain has TRBV5-6 and TRBJ2-7; D is possibly TRBD1 or TRBD2 (6 bases each). The V end lost 0 bases, the J end lost 3 bases, and 10 bases lay between the germline ends. Looked up from germline, CDR1 is SGHDT and CDR2 is YYEEEE. The CDR3 consists of 14 residues. CDR3 bases: TGTGCCAGCAGCTTGGTCGGGGGCGGCTACGAGCAGTACTTC. This encodes CASSLVGGGYEQYF.

The chain is built from TRBV28 and TRBJ1-2; tentatively, D is TRBD1 (6 bases). The V end was cut by 6 bases, the J end by 4 bases, with 12 bases between. Germline CDR1 reads MDHEN; CDR2 reads SYDVKM. The CDR3 has 13 residues. In nucleotides, the CDR3 is TGTGCCAGCAGCCGTGGACAGATCTATGGCTACACCTTC. Amino acid sequence: CASSRGQIYGYTF.

The chain carries TRBV5-6 and TRBJ1-5; 8 bases align to TRBD1. The V gene's germline CDR1 is SGHDT and CDR2 YYEEEE. V was clipped by 4 bases and J by 1 base; unmatched bases: 7. The CDR3 spans 16 residues. The chain's CDR3 is CASSPGQGQSNQPQHF. Here the CDR3 DNA reads TGTGCCAGCAGCCCAGGACAGGGCCAAAGCAATCAGCCCCAGCATTTT.

The gene calls are TRBV12-2 and TRBJ2-7; the table's D gene call, TRBD2, was not cross checked with the DNA. TRBV12-2 is a pseudogene segment. The CDR3 contains 19 residues. Written as DNA, the CDR3 is TGTGCAAGTCGCTTAGGTCCGGGACTAGCGGGAGTTCTCCCCTACGAGCAGTACTTC. Its translation is CASRLGPGLAGVLPYEQYF.

The count of this clone is one. The rearrangement uses TRBV5-4 and TRBJ1-6; 7 bases align to TRBD1. This CDR3 contains 15 residues. V dropped 2 bases and J dropped 10; count of bases not matched to a gene: 9. In germline, CDR1 is SGHNT, CDR2 YYREEE (reference sequence). This chain's CDR3 is CASSFGQALGSPLHF. CDR3 DNA: TGTGCCAGCAGCTTCGGACAGGCGCTCGGGTCACCCCTCCACTTT.

As regards this clone: Different DNA sequences within this sample yield the same CDR3. The CDR3 nucleotides read TGTGCCAGCAGAGGGACAGGGAACTCCTACGAGCAGTACTTC. Translating gives CASRGTGNSYEQYF. The chain uses TRBV2 and TRBJ2-7; 9 bases agree with TRBD1. The length of the CDR3 is 14 residues. The V gene's germline CDR1 is SNHLY and CDR2 FYNNEI. V dropped 6 bases and J dropped 0; count of bases not matched to a gene: 3.

The chain combines TRBV5-8 with TRBJ2-1, with 13 bases lining up with TRBD2. The J segment lost 6 bases and the V segment lost 4 bases, leaving 4 bases of the junction unmatched. The CDR3 contains 15 residues. The V gene's germline CDR1 is SGHTS and CDR2 YDEGEE. CDR3 in amino acids: CASSPTSGGGNEQFF. CDR3 sequence (DNA): TGTGCCAGCAGCCCAACTAGCGGGGGGGGCAATGAGCAGTTCTTC.

J is TRBJ2-7 and V is TRBV10-2, with D possibly being TRBD2 (6 bases). Germline V lookup: CDR1 WSHSY, CDR2 SAAADI. The V and J ends lost 4 bases and 6 bases respectively, with 19 bases between them. The CDR3 length is 15 residues. In nucleotides, the CDR3 is TGCGCCAGCAGTGTTCTTGGAGGGGCCTCCGGCGAGCAGTACTTC. This sequence encodes CASSVLGGASGEQYF.

This sequence joins TRBV28 and TRBJ1-4, with D possibly TRBD1 on 5 matching bases. V shed 2 bases and J shed 1 base, with 17 bases lying between them. This CDR3 has 18 amino acids. Germline values: CDR1 MDHEN, CDR2 SYDVKM. CDR3 protein: CASSLQPGLGLTNEKLFF. The DNA for the CDR3 is TGTGCCAGCAGTTTACAACCGGGACTGGGGCTAACTAATGAAAAACTGTTTTTT.

V and J are TRBV6-5 and TRBJ1-1; no clear D. V was trimmed by 8 bases and J by 8 bases, leaving 15 bases between them. The CDR3 runs to 12 residues. CDR1 and CDR2 from the germline V gene are MNHEY and SVGAGI. CDR3 coding DNA: TGTGCCAGCCTCAACCCGTCAAGGGAAGCTTTCTTT. This codes for CASLNPSREAFF.

A single count supports this clone. The J gene is TRBJ2-4, the V gene TRBV12-1; the table calls TRBD1, which could not be checked here. TRBV12-1 is deemed a pseudogene. The CDR3 runs to 16 residues. The CDR3 DNA follows: TGTGCCAGCAGCTCCGCACAGGGGGCGGCTCAAAACATTCAGTACTTC. It codes for CASSSAQGAAQNIQYF.

The rearrangement joins TRBV7-9 to TRBJ2-2; 10 bases align to TRBD2. From germline, CDR1 is SEHNR and CDR2 FQNEAQ (reference sequence). The CDR3 is 15 residues long. The ends lost 4 bases at V and 6 bases at J; junction bases unmatched: 5. CDR3 coding DNA: TGTGCCAGCAGCTCAGCGGGAGGGCTGCCCGGGGAGCTGTTTTTT. This sequence encodes CASSSAGGLPGELFF.

The J gene is TRBJ1-2, the V gene TRBV2, with D possibly TRBD1 on 5 matching bases. The CDR3 runs to 16 residues. Germline assignment: CDR1 SNHLY and CDR2 FYNNEI. Trimming took 4 bases from V and 11 from J, leaving 26 bases between them. The CDR3 here is CASSVEQDAWTMRYTF. In DNA, the CDR3 is TGTGCCAGCAGTGTAGAACAGGACGCGTGGACTATGCGGTACACCTTC.

Regarding this clone: Other nucleotide sequences in the sample specify the same CDR3. V is TRBV10-3 and J is TRBJ2-7; 8 bases map to TRBD1. The CDR3 is 14 amino acids. Germline V gene data show CDR1 as ENHRY and CDR2 as SYGVKD. V dropped 3 bases and J dropped 4; count of bases not matched to a gene: 5. CDR3 nucleotides: TGTGCCATCAGTGACGGGACAGGATCATACGAGCAGTACTTC. Its protein is CAISDGTGSYEQYF.

This clone was seen a handful of times. The chain employs TRBV19 and TRBJ1-1; no clear D. The CDR3 is 13 amino acids. Germline V lookup: CDR1 LNHDA, CDR2 SQIVND (reference sequence). Between the trimmed V and J ends, which lost 5 bases and 4 bases, there was a span of 11 bases. CDR3 in DNA: TGTGCCAGTAGTGCAGGTGTAGCCACTGAAGCTTTCTTT. Translating it yields CASSAGVATEAFF.

The gene calls are TRBV2 and TRBJ2-7; TRBD2 might be the D (7 bases). Germline assignment: CDR1 SNHLY and CDR2 FYNNEI. V was clipped by 3 bases and J by 3 bases, with 21 bases between them. The CDR3 has 17 residues. The CDR3 is CASSDRGAFTINYEQYF. CDR3 DNA: TGTGCCAGCAGTGATCGGGGGGCCTTTACTATAAACTACGAGCAGTACTTC.

The chain uses TRBV29-1 and TRBJ2-5; D gene ambiguous. Germline-derived CDR1 and CDR2 are SQVTM and ANQGSEA. This CDR3 has 11 amino acids. The germline V and J ends were trimmed by 0 bases and 4 bases, with 3 bases remaining between them. CDR3 amino acids: CSVEDVETQYF. DNA of the CDR3: TGCAGCGTTGAAGATGTAGAGACCCAGTACTTC. The full variable domain, rest sourced from reference TRBV29-1 and TRBJ2-5, is SAVISQKPSRDICQRGTSLTIQCQVDSQVTMMFWYRQQPGQSLTLIATANQGSEATYESGFVIDKFPISRPNLTFSTLTVSNMSPEDSSIYLCSVEDVETQYFGPGTRLLVL.

The V gene is TRBV7-2, the J gene TRBJ1-1; 12 bases are shared with TRBD1. Germline lookup yields CDR1 SGHTA and CDR2 FQGNSA. The CDR3 is made up of 15 amino acids. J was trimmed by 3 bases and V by 5 bases; bases with no gene match: 4. CDR3 residues: CASSEWDRGHTEAFF. CDR3 DNA: TGTGCCAGCAGCGAATGGGACAGGGGGCACACTGAAGCTTTCTTT.

V usage is TRBV6-5 and J usage is TRBJ2-2, with 8 bases that match TRBD2. Unmatched junction bases numbered 5, after V lost 0 bases and J lost 8 bases. This CDR3 is built from 15 residues. In germline, CDR1 is MNHEY, CDR2 SVGAGI. CDR3 bases: TGTGCCAGCAGTTACTCGACTAGCGCGCCGGGGGAGCTGTTTTTT. Protein sequence: CASSYSTSAPGELFF.

The V and J genes are TRBV7-9 and TRBJ1-4; D is uncertain. The CDR3 is made up of 19 amino acids. The ends were cut back, 1 base at V and 1 base at J, with 19 bases in the middle. Germline V CDR1 and CDR2: SEHNR, FQNEAQ (reference sequence). The DNA of the CDR3 is TGTGCCAGCAGCTTAGGAACGATGGGGTCCATAGGAACTAATGAAAAACTGTTTTTT. This codes for CASSLGTMGSIGTNEKLFF.

This chain connects TRBV9 to TRBJ1-1, with a possible D match to TRBD1 (5 bases). Trimming took off 3 bases at V and 4 bases at J, with 10 bases between the two ends. The CDR3 loop spans 13 amino acids. CDR1 and CDR2 from the germline V gene are SGDLS and YYNGEE. CDR3 loop: CASSATAFTEAFF. CDR3 coding DNA: TGTGCCAGCAGCGCGACAGCCTTCACTGAAGCTTTCTTT. Supplemented by reference TRBV9 and TRBJ1-1, the full variable domain reads DSGVTQTPKHLITATGQRVTLRCSPRSGDLSVYWYQQSLDQGLQFLIQYYNGEERAKGNILERFSAQQFPDLHSELNLSSLELGDSALYFCASSATAFTEAFFGQGTRLTVV.